The TCR beta chain described here comes from a study of cytomegalovirus exposure and HLA in healthy donors. For the study at large: Genotyping showed around 81% of roughly 390 donors falling in the Caucasian-associated ancestry cluster.

Study-wide results and limits: Sequencing depth roughly uniform across donors was assumed in presence/absence analyses. Common viral pathogens seemed, in a later analysis, to connect with several of the most significant clusters.

The V end was cut by 1 base, the J end by 5 bases, with 11 bases between. Germline assignment: CDR1 SGHAT and CDR2 FQNNGV. The CDR3 is made up of 14 amino acids. Amplification used 60 Vbeta primers and 13 Jbeta primers. Using immunoSEQ multiplex PCR, the repertoire was profiled, and TCRdb retains in-frame clones only, with some absent. The top ten clones hold roughly 2.9% of a sample with about 52,000 clones, around 66% of them seen once. Remarks on this clone: The target antigen is unknown.

Sequencing was performed on PBMCs. V and J are TRBV11-2 and TRBJ2-5; D possibly corresponds to TRBD1 (6 bases). The source is a man in his late teens or twenties in good health and CMV-seronegative. CDR3 in DNA: TGTGCCAGCAGCTTAGTGGGCACAGGGGAGACCCAGTACTTC. Amino acids: CASSLVGTGETQYF.